This T cell receptor (beta chain) was recovered during a study of T cell repertoires in cytomegalovirus infection. Study in general: As its CMV epitopes, the study selected recently identified HLA-C-restricted and well-studied HLA-B-restricted targets. Public TCR beta signature analysis indicated the presence of both CMV infection and matching HLA type.

Each CDR3 protein gets one entry after TCRdb re-called the reads with MiXCR. Counted here are 650,000 to 900,000 distinct CDR3 sequences, approximately 29% occurring once; the ten biggest clones make up roughly 12%. This CDR3 is built from 15 residues. The V end lost 4 bases, the J end lost 1 base, and 13 bases lay between the germline ends. Per germline, CDR1 LGHDT and CDR2 YNNKEL (reference sequence). This clonotype occurred a few times. Its antigen is undetermined. Study observations and caveats: Identification of carriers of CMV plus the relevant HLA was achieved through cumulative public TCR beta family frequency. Within the response measured ex vivo, HLA-C-restricted CMV-specific TCR beta clonotypes were dominant.

Sequenced material: cultured CD8+ T cells from PBMCs, taken from culture after CMV antigen stimulation. This clonotype was sampled from a human donor in good health (CMV status not recorded). Some clones in this sample may be carry-over from other donors' samples. The rearrangement joins TRBV3-1 to TRBJ1-1; D remains ambiguous. The CDR3 bases are TGTGCCAGCAGCCCGCATCGGTTTCAGAACACTGAAGCTTTCTTT. It encodes CASSPHRFQNTEAFF.